This T cell receptor (beta chain) was sequenced for a study of blood T cell repertoires in COVID-19. Study-level background: Some COVID-19 samples were acute and others convalescent; all came from the United States, Italy and Spain. T cells, B-cell-depleted T cells, or PBMCs provided the cDNA or gDNA that served as material.

Authors' methods: The authors estimated nucleated cell counts from reference gene primer amplification. TCRdb's table, derived via immunoSEQ multiplex PCR, lists solely in-frame clones and lacks some. The V and J calls and clone size were taken over from that table, and D and trimming were inferred from the DNA. The sample has some 100,000 clones, approximately 87% seen once; the top ten hold around a tenth. Trimming at V came to 5 bases and at J to 9 bases, leaving 9 bases not matched to a gene. Germline assignment: CDR1 MDHEN and CDR2 SYDVKM. CDR3 size: 15 residues. This receptor was identified in a woman aged 25 to 39 with acute or convalescent COVID-19. The J gene is TRBJ1-6, the V gene TRBV28, with TRBD1 matching over 8 bases. Sample: peripheral blood. The DNA for the CDR3 is TGTGCCAGCAGTCTCACGGACAGGGTTGGTTCACCCCTCCACTTT. Its protein product is CASSLTDRVGSPLHF.